These 3 T cell receptor beta chains were all obtained from the same sample, sequenced in a study of human T cells and chemical hapten exposure. Time point reported: patch test 1, 2 weeks after DPC sensitization. As for treatment: therapeutic diphenylcyclopropenone sensitization with weekly scalp DPC. Whole blood, unfractionated, served as the material for total RNA extraction. TCRdb ran MiXCR on the RACE reads and lists one entry per CDR3 protein. The repertoire holds approximately 43,000 distinct CDR3 sequences, with 4% as singletons. The source was whole blood, collected in connection with sensitization to the hapten diphenylcyclopropenone (DPC). Receptors originate from a man aged 45-65 years with alopecia areata. Some clones in this sample may be carry-over from other donors' samples.

This clonotype was found many times. The chain is built from TRBV29-1 and TRBJ2-5; TRBD1 matches 10 bases. The CDR3 length is 12 residues. V trimming: 7 bases; J trimming: 5 bases; junction bases outside the gene matches: 4. Germline V gene lookup returns CDR1 SQVTM and CDR2 ANQGSEA. This CDR3 reads CSAPGQGETQYF. CDR3 coding DNA: TGCAGCGCACCGGGACAGGGGGAGACCCAGTACTTC. Full variable domain (missing parts from reference TRBV29-1 and TRBJ2-5): SAVISQKPSRDICQRGTSLTIQCQVDSQVTMMFWYRQQPGQSLTLIATANQGSEATYESGFVIDKFPISRPNLTFSTLTVSNMSPEDSSIYLCSAPGQGETQYFGPGTRLLVL.

This clonotype was counted many times. CDR3 bases: TGTGCCAGCACCACGTTCACCGGGGAGCTGTTTTTT. Its translation: CASTTFTGELFF. This chain uses TRBV12-3 or TRBV12-4 with TRBJ2-2; D is undetermined. The CDR3 length is 12 residues. V was clipped by 7 bases and J by 4 bases, with 7 bases between them.

This clonotype was observed at least ten times. The chain links TRBV29-1 to TRBJ1-1, with 7 bases lining up with TRBD1. V dropped 7 bases and J dropped 1; count of bases not matched to a gene: 6. The CDR3 sequence is 13 residues long. Germline V lookup: CDR1 SQVTM, CDR2 ANQGSEA. In nucleotides, the CDR3 is TGCAGCGGCACAGGGGAAGCGAACACTGAAGCTTTCTTT. Its translation: CSGTGEANTEAFF.